This T cell receptor (beta chain) stems from a study of breast tumors, draining lymph nodes, adjacent tissues. General study findings and limits: Tumor and nontumor repertoires were significantly more similar in luminal-like than in basal-like breast cancer. The lymph node origin of tumor T cells was framed as consistent with a hypothesis, not demonstrated. Most tumor T cells seemingly derive from lymph node, then expand in tumor. Tumor repertoires ranked between lymph nodes and nontumor tissue in diversity, with V and J gene preferences.

Axillary draining lymph nodes of breast cancer patients supplied the node samples. Notes on this clonotype: What it binds is unknown. This CDR3 fails to terminate in the conserved phenylalanine or tryptophan, so it likely reflects a read error.

The CDR3 has 12 amino acids. Germline values: CDR1 LNHDA, CDR2 SQIVND (reference sequence). V lost 6 bases and J 3 bases, leaving 8 bases between the germline ends. TCRdb re-called the multiplex PCR reads with MiXCR, one entry per CDR3 protein. The sample gives approximately 190,000 distinct CDR3 sequences, approximately 31% of which show up once; over 4% is in the top ten. The TCR sequence derives from a female donor with breast cancer. Some clones in this sample may be carry-over from other donors' samples. Sample: axillary lymph node tissue. The chain combines TRBV19 with TRBJ1-1, with no clear D. Here the CDR3 reads CASREGDTEAFL. Here the CDR3 DNA reads TGTGCCAGTAGGGAGGGAGACACTGAAGCTTTCTTG.